The 12 T cell receptor beta chains reported below all come from one sample, sequenced in a study of PD-L1 blockade in urothelial cancer. Sample time point: peripheral blood 6 weeks after treatment start. TCRdb's table, derived via immunoSEQ multiplex PCR, lists solely in-frame clones and lacks some. The profile shows some 120,000 clones, approximately 90% of them singletons. The source was PBMCs, collected around atezolizumab (anti-PD-L1) treatment. Receptors were obtained from a man between 60 and 70 years old with urothelial cancer.

V is TRBV29-1 and J is TRBJ1-2; TRBD1 agrees at 8 bases. Germline V lookup: CDR1 SQVTM, CDR2 ANQGSEA. The CDR3 has 11 amino acids. Unmatched junction bases numbered 3, after V lost 7 bases and J lost 5 bases. CDR3 DNA sequence: TGCAGCGGGGGACAGGCTTATGGCTACACCTTC. Protein sequence: CSGGQAYGYTF.

The chain carries TRBV25-1 and TRBJ1-2, with no clear D. The CDR3 spans 15 residues. Germline assignment: CDR1 MGHDK and CDR2 SYGVNS. Between the trimmed V and J ends, which lost 1 base and 5 bases, there was a span of 14 bases. The CDR3 DNA reads as TGTGCCAGCAGTGAATCCGGCAGGTCAGAATATGGCTACACCTTC. Encoded protein: CASSESGRSEYGYTF.

CDR3 loop: CSVESLADGNEQFF. CDR3 bases: TGCAGCGTTGAAAGCCTAGCGGATGGCAATGAGCAGTTCTTC. The V and J genes are TRBV29-1 and TRBJ2-1; 7 bases are shared with TRBD2. CDR1 is SQVTM and CDR2 is ANQGSEA in the germline V gene. The CDR3 sequence is 14 residues long. V shed 2 bases, J shed 6 bases, and the junction held 7 bases outside the gene matches.

The chain couples TRBV19 to TRBJ2-6, with TRBD1 matching 9 bases. The V segment lost 0 bases and the J segment 0 bases; nucleotides outside the gene matches: 6. This CDR3 comprises 19 residues. Germline CDR1 LNHDA, CDR2 SQIVND (reference sequence). The CDR3 DNA follows: TGTGCCAGTAGTATAGATGGGACAGGGTTGTTCTCTGGGGCCAACGTCCTGACTTTC. It is translated as CASSIDGTGLFSGANVLTF. Using reference TRBV19 and TRBJ2-6 for the parts outside the CDR3, the full variable domain is DGGITQSPKYLFRKEGQNVTLSCEQNLNHDAMYWYRQDPGQGLRLIYYSQIVNDFQKGDIAEGYSVSREKKESFPLTVTSAQKNPTAFYLCASSIDGTGLFSGANVLTFGAGSRLTVL.

This clone has a single count. The V call is TRBV7-2, the J call TRBJ2-5, with 8 positions matching TRBD2. The CDR3 sequence is 15 residues long. The V and J ends lost 5 bases and 5 bases, in that order; junction bases with no gene match: 10. Germline CDR1 reads SGHTA; CDR2 reads FQGNSA. The CDR3 loop reads CASSPDGGGRETQYF. The CDR3 DNA is TGTGCCAGCAGCCCAGACGGCGGGGGGAGGGAGACCCAGTACTTC. The full variable domain, completed using reference TRBV7-2 and TRBJ2-5, is GAGVSQSPSNKVTEKGKDVELRCDPISGHTALYWYRQSLGQGLEFLIYFQGNSAPDKSGLPSDRFSAERTGGSVSTLTIQRTQQEDSAVYLCASSPDGGGRETQYFGPGTRLLVL.

V and J are TRBV7-9 and TRBJ1-1, with 8 bases fitting TRBD1. The junction had 3 bases not matched to a gene; V was cut back by 5 bases and J by 4 bases. There are 13 residues in the CDR3. Per the germline V gene, CDR1 is SEHNR and CDR2 is FQNEAQ (reference sequence). The CDR3 protein is CASSQTGGTEAFF. The CDR3 DNA follows: TGTGCCAGCAGCCAAACAGGGGGCACTGAAGCTTTCTTT.

The chain has TRBV18 and TRBJ2-5; maybe TRBD2 (6 bases). V was shortened by 6 bases and J by 4 bases, with 15 bases between the two germline ends. CDR1 and CDR2 from the germline V gene are KGHSH and LQKENI. The CDR3 consists of 14 residues. CDR3 in amino acids: CASSPGRERETQYF. The CDR3 DNA is TGTGCCAGCTCGCCTGGACGGGAGCGAGAGACCCAGTACTTC.

This chain joins TRBV6-4 and TRBJ2-1, with 13 bases aligning to TRBD2. Germline values: CDR1 MRHNA, CDR2 SNTAGT. Trimming removed 4 bases from V and 5 bases from J; junction bases left unmatched: 2. The CDR3 has 15 amino acids. The CDR3 sequence is CASSGGTSGNNEQFF. In DNA form, the CDR3 reads TGTGCCAGCAGTGGGGGGACTAGCGGGAACAATGAGCAGTTCTTC.

The chain uses TRBV6-6 and TRBJ1-2; D gene uncertain. The CDR3 runs 15 residues. Germline CDR1 MNHNY, CDR2 SVGAGI (reference sequence). Trimming pared 6 bases from V and 0 bases from J, leaving 14 bases between. The CDR3 nucleotides are TGTGCCAGCAGCCGCTCCTCACAGACTAACTATGGCTACACCTTC. Translated, it gives CASSRSSQTNYGYTF.

The table lists this clone with a few counts. V gene TRBV19 combines with J gene TRBJ1-2; TRBD1 agrees at 8 bases. Germline V gene data show CDR1 as LNHDA and CDR2 as SQIVND (reference sequence). CDR3 size: 13 residues. The junction had 3 bases not matched to a gene; V was cut back by 2 bases and J by 7 bases. The CDR3: CASSIQGAIGYTF. CDR3 DNA sequence: TGTGCCAGTAGTATACAGGGGGCGATTGGCTACACCTTC.

This clone has more than one count but fewer than ten. The sample contains more than one DNA sequence encoding this CDR3. The rearrangement links TRBV28 to TRBJ2-3, with 10 nucleotides matching TRBD2. Germline trimming cut 5 bases from V and 0 bases from J; bases unmatched to any gene: 8. Germline V lookup: CDR1 MDHEN, CDR2 SYDVKM. This CDR3 contains 17 residues. For the CDR3, the DNA is TGTGCCAGCAGTCTGCGGACTAGCGGAACTAGCACAGATACGCAGTATTTT. This sequence encodes CASSLRTSGTSTDTQYF. Filled out from reference TRBV28 and TRBJ2-3, the complete variable domain reads DVKVTQSSRYLVKRTGEKVFLECVQDMDHENMFWYRQDPGLGLRLIYFSYDVKMKEKGDIPEGYSVSREKKERFSLILESASTNQTSMYLCASSLRTSGTSTDTQYFGPGTRLTVL.

The rearrangement links TRBV21-1 to TRBJ2-7; the D call of TRBD1 is as the table states it, not checked on the DNA. TRBV21-1 is reported as a pseudogene. CDR3 length: 15 residues. The CDR3 here is CASRLQWYHHYEQYF. For the CDR3, the DNA is TGTGCCAGCAGGCTACAGTGGTACCACCACTACGAGCAGTACTTC.